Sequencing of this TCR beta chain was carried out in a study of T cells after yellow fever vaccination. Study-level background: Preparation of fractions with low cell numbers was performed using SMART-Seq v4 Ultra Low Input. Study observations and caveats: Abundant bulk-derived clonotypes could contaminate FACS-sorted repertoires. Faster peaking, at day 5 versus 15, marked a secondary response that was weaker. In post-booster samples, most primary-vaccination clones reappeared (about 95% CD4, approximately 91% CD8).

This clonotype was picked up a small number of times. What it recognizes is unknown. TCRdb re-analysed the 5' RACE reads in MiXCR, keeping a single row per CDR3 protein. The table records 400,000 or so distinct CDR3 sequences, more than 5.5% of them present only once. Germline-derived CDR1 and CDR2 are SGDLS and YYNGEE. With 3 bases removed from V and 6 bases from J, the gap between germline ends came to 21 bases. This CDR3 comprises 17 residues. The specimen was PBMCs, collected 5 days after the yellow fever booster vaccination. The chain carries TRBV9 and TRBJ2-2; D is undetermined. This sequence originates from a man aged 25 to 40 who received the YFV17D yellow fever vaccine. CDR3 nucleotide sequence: TGTGCCAGCAGCGCCTCCACCTACTCGGGCGTCGCCGGGGAGCTGTTTTTT. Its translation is CASSASTYSGVAGELFF.